This record looks at one T cell receptor beta chain sequence and its context. What it recognizes is unknown. These data come from a study of OX40 agonist ivuxolimab in advanced cancers. Across the whole study: All patients had ivuxolimab intravenously every 2 weeks at 0.01 to 10 mg/kg. Subjects had a mean age of approximately 60 years, with a range of 23 to 79; 82.7% were male.

General observations from the study: The average count of expanded clones was higher among CD8+ T cells than among CD4+. There was clonal expansion of CD4+ and CD8+ blood T cells by week 6 at 0.1 to 3.0 mg/kg.

From germline, CDR1 is SGDLS and CDR2 YYNGEE. The CDR3 extends over 13 amino acids. Trimming removed 0 bases from V and 4 bases from J, with 8 bases in between. Only in-frame clones appear in the TCRdb table, and some are missing; sequencing was by immunoSEQ multiplex PCR. The repertoire holds about 11,000 clones, with 80% to 85% as singletons. This chain links TRBV9 with TRBJ2-7, with a possible D match to TRBD1 (5 bases). The source of this sequence is an adult with an advanced solid tumor such as melanoma, head and neck, liver or kidney cancer. Sequencing used CD4+ or CD8+ T cells sorted from blood, obtained in a trial of the OX40 agonist ivuxolimab. CDR3 residues: CASSVGQRYEQYF. CDR3 nucleotides: TGTGCCAGCAGCGTAGGACAGAGATACGAGCAGTACTTC.